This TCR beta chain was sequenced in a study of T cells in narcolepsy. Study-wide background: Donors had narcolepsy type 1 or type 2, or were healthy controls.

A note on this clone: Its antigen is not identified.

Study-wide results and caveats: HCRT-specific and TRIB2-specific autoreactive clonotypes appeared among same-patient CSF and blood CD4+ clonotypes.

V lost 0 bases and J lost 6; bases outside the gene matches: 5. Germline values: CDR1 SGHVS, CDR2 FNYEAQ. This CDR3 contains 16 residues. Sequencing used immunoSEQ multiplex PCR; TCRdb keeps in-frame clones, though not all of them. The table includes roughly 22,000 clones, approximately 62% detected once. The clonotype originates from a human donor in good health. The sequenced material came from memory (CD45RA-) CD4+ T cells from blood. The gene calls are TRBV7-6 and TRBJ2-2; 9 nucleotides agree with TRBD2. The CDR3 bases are TGTGCCAGCAGCTTAGCGATTAGCGGGAGCGCCGGGGAGCTGTTTTTT. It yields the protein CASSLAISGSAGELFF.